Below, 26 T cell receptor beta chains from the same sample are listed, as sequenced in a study of shared clonotypes between healthy human individuals. Measured with immunoSEQ multiplex PCR; TCRdb has only the in-frame clones, and not every one. The table includes 2,500,000 or so clones, about 90% detected once. Material: naive CD4+ T cells from PBMCs. The subset denotes: CD45RA+ positively selected. The receptors were gathered from a man younger than 35 in good health. Some clones in this sample may be carry-over from other donors' samples.

The gene calls are TRBV28 and TRBJ1-5, with D perhaps TRBD1 (5 bases). Germline CDR1 is MDHEN and CDR2 is SYDVKM. The CDR3 has 14 amino acids. Trimming removed 6 bases from V and 6 bases from J, with 15 bases in between. The DNA of the CDR3 is TGTGCCAGCAGCGGGACGGTGGGTGTTCAGCCCCAGCATTTT. Amino acids: CASSGTVGVQPQHF.

This clone was seen only a few times. The V gene is TRBV6-1, the J gene TRBJ1-5; D gene ambiguous. CDR1 and CDR2 (germline): MNHNS, SASEGT. The V end was cut by 0 bases, the J end by 11 bases, with 11 bases between. This CDR3 comprises 13 residues. The CDR3 sequence is CASSEALGRAQHF. CDR3 coding DNA: TGTGCCAGCAGTGAAGCGCTAGGTCGGGCCCAGCATTTT.

The chain uses TRBV2 and TRBJ2-4, with D unclear. Trimming shortened V by 4 bases and J by 7 bases, and 11 bases separated the two germline ends. The CDR3 totals 13 residues. CDR1 and CDR2 (germline): SNHLY, FYNNEI. The CDR3 DNA reads TGTGCCAGCAGTGTTATACGGTGGAACATTCAGTACTTC. Amino acids: CASSVIRWNIQYF.

The V call is TRBV7-2, the J call TRBJ1-1, with D possibly matching TRBD1 (6 bases). The CDR3 length is 16 residues. CDR1 is SGHTA and CDR2 is FQGNSA in the germline V gene. Trimming shortened V by 6 bases and J by 5 bases, and 22 bases separated the two germline ends. CDR3 residues: CASSPEGVSGQTEAFF. The DNA of the CDR3 is TGTGCCAGCAGTCCAGAGGGGGTTTCAGGGCAAACTGAAGCTTTCTTT. The full variable domain, rest sourced from reference TRBV7-2 and TRBJ1-1, is GAGVSQSPSNKVTEKGKDVELRCDPISGHTALYWYRQSLGQGLEFLIYFQGNSAPDKSGLPSDRFSAERTGGSVSTLTIQRTQQEDSAVYLCASSPEGVSGQTEAFFGQGTRLTVV.

This rearrangement joins TRBV5-1 to TRBJ2-5; TRBD1 agrees at 9 bases. The J call is in doubt because the DNA end fits TRBJ2-7 better. From germline, CDR1 is SGHRS and CDR2 YFSETQ. The CDR3 spans 15 residues. The CDR3: CASRLQGATLYEQYF. The DNA for the CDR3 is TGCGCCAGCAGACTACAGGGGGCGACCCTCTACGAGCAGTACTTC.

The rearrangement joins TRBV9 to TRBJ2-1; 12 bases map to TRBD2. From germline, CDR1 is SGDLS and CDR2 YYNGEE. The CDR3 sequence is 17 residues long. Trimming cost V 0 bases and J 5 bases; bases outside gene matches: 6. This CDR3 is CASSVALAGGLDNEQFF. CDR3 DNA: TGTGCCAGCAGCGTAGCACTAGCGGGAGGTCTGGACAATGAGCAGTTCTTC.

With regard to this clone: The sample carries other DNA sequences with the same CDR3. This chain uses TRBV29-1 with TRBJ2-7; D might be TRBD1 or TRBD2, each matching 5 bases. The CDR3 has 13 amino acids. Trimming took off 4 bases at V and 0 bases at J, with 10 bases between the two ends. Looked up from germline, CDR1 is SQVTM and CDR2 is ANQGSEA. Here the CDR3 reads CSVAGRTSYEQYF. The CDR3 coding sequence is TGCAGCGTTGCGGGACGGACCTCCTACGAGCAGTACTTC.

This clone appeared once. The CDR3 loop is CASSFAGTPYEQYF. The CDR3 nucleotides are TGCGCCAGCAGCTTTGCGGGGACTCCCTACGAGCAGTACTTC. V usage is TRBV5-1 and J usage is TRBJ2-7, with D perhaps matching TRBD2 (6 bases). Per germline, CDR1 SGHRS and CDR2 YFSETQ. V lost 2 bases and J 2 bases, leaving 11 bases between the germline ends. CDR3 length: 14 residues.

About this clone: Other DNA sequences in this sample translate to the same CDR3. V usage is TRBV5-1 and J usage is TRBJ2-7; D unclear. This CDR3 region has 14 residues. Germline CDR1 reads SGHRS; CDR2 reads YFSETQ. The V and J ends lost 0 bases and 0 bases respectively, with 7 bases between them. This CDR3 is CASSLAVSSYEQYF. The CDR3 region has the DNA TGCGCCAGCAGCTTGGCAGTCAGCTCCTACGAGCAGTACTTC. Together with reference TRBV5-1 and TRBJ2-7, the CDR3 gives the full variable domain: KAGVTQTPRYLIKTRGQQVTLSCSPISGHRSVSWYQQTPGQGLQFLFEYFSETQRNKGNFPGRFSGRQFSNSRSEMNVSTLELGDSALYLCASSLAVSSYEQYFGPGTRLTVT.

The CDR3 loop reads CSVEMEYGANVLTF. The CDR3, as DNA: TGCAGCGTTGAAATGGAGTACGGGGCCAACGTCCTGACTTTC. The V call is TRBV29-1, the J call TRBJ2-6; D unclear. CDR3 length equals 14 residues. Per the germline V gene, CDR1 is SQVTM and CDR2 is ANQGSEA. With 2 bases removed from V and 4 bases from J, the gap between germline ends came to 9 bases. The whole variable domain, filled in from reference TRBV29-1 and TRBJ2-6, reads SAVISQKPSRDICQRGTSLTIQCQVDSQVTMMFWYRQQPGQSLTLIATANQGSEATYESGFVIDKFPISRPNLTFSTLTVSNMSPEDSSIYLCSVEMEYGANVLTFGAGSRLTVL.

Comments on this clone: The sample holds other DNA sequences that translate to the same CDR3. The rearrangement uses TRBV19 and TRBJ1-2, with D possibly TRBD1 on 6 matching bases. Per the germline V gene, CDR1 is LNHDA and CDR2 is SQIVND (reference sequence). Trimming pared 4 bases from V and 3 bases from J, leaving 9 bases between. There are 13 residues in the CDR3. This CDR3 reads CASSKTGDYGYTF. The CDR3 nucleotides are TGTGCCAGTAGTAAGACAGGCGACTATGGCTACACCTTC.

The chain combines TRBV28 with TRBJ1-4, with D possibly being TRBD1 (6 bases). CDR1 and CDR2 (germline): MDHEN, SYDVKM. The CDR3 has 15 amino acids. Trimming took 6 bases from V and 5 from J, leaving 16 bases between them. CDR3 in DNA: TGTGCCAGCAGCCTAAGTCAGGGGCTAAATGAAAAACTGTTTTTT. It is translated as CASSLSQGLNEKLFF.

The chain is built from TRBV19 and TRBJ2-5; no firm D call. There are 12 residues in the CDR3. V was trimmed by 4 bases and J by 3 bases, leaving 6 bases between them. Germline V CDR1 and CDR2: LNHDA, SQIVND (reference sequence). CDR3 coding DNA: TGTGCCAGTAGTAACGCCAAAGAGACCCAGTACTTC. Translation: CASSNAKETQYF.

The CDR3 reads CASSPGSTDTQYF. The DNA of the CDR3 is TGTGCCAGCAGCCCAGGGAGCACAGATACGCAGTATTTT. V gene TRBV7-8 combines with J gene TRBJ2-3; tentatively, D is TRBD1 (5 bases). Germline CDR1 reads SGHVS; CDR2 reads FQNEAQ. V was trimmed by 5 bases and J by 0 bases, leaving 6 bases between them. The CDR3 has 13 residues.

J is TRBJ2-1 and V is TRBV7-9; a weak D match, TRBD2 (6 bases). V dropped 5 bases and J dropped 3 bases, with 11 bases sitting between them. Per germline, CDR1 SEHNR and CDR2 FQNEAQ (reference sequence). This CDR3 region has 14 residues. In DNA, the CDR3 is TGTGCCAGCAGCGGCGGGACCAGCTACAATGAGCAGTTCTTC. As protein: CASSGGTSYNEQFF.

This rearrangement joins TRBV7-2 to TRBJ2-3; 8 bases fit TRBD2. With 5 bases clipped from V and 2 bases from J, the junction kept 3 bases outside the gene matches. The CDR3 loop spans 14 amino acids. Germline CDR1 and CDR2: SGHTA and FQGNSA. The CDR3 protein is CASSQRGPTDTQYF. The CDR3 DNA sequence: TGTGCCAGCAGCCAGCGGGGGCCCACAGATACGCAGTATTTT.

In nucleotides, the CDR3 is TGCAGCGGAACAGGGACCGGGAACACTGAAGCTTTCTTT. This codes for CSGTGTGNTEAFF. This chain uses TRBV29-1 with TRBJ1-1, with D perhaps matching TRBD1 (6 bases). Trimming cost V 7 bases and J 1 base, with 13 bases left between them. This CDR3 is built from 13 residues. CDR1 SQVTM and CDR2 ANQGSEA come from the germline V gene. The variable domain in full, with the rest retrieved from reference TRBV29-1 and TRBJ1-1, is SAVISQKPSRDICQRGTSLTIQCQVDSQVTMMFWYRQQPGQSLTLIATANQGSEATYESGFVIDKFPISRPNLTFSTLTVSNMSPEDSSIYLCSGTGTGNTEAFFGQGTRLTVV.

The gene calls are TRBV13 and TRBJ1-1; D remains unclear. The V and J ends lost 3 bases and 3 bases respectively, with 8 bases between them. The CDR3 has 13 residues. CDR1 is PRHDT and CDR2 is FYEKMQ in the germline V gene (reference sequence). The CDR3: CASSLIRDTEAFF. The CDR3 DNA follows: TGTGCCAGCAGCTTGATAAGGGACACTGAAGCTTTCTTT.

The V and J genes are TRBV5-1 and TRBJ2-7; D is possibly TRBD2 (5 bases). The germline gives CDR1 SGHRS, CDR2 YFSETQ. V was clipped by 2 bases and J by 2 bases, with 11 bases between them. This CDR3 is built from 14 residues. CDR3 region: CASSFRGQPYEQYF. The CDR3 region has the DNA TGCGCCAGCAGCTTCCGCGGGCAGCCCTACGAGCAGTACTTC. Full variable domain (remainder filled in from reference TRBV5-1 and TRBJ2-7): KAGVTQTPRYLIKTRGQQVTLSCSPISGHRSVSWYQQTPGQGLQFLFEYFSETQRNKGNFPGRFSGRQFSNSRSEMNVSTLELGDSALYLCASSFRGQPYEQYFGPGTRLTVT.

This sequence joins TRBV28 and TRBJ1-2, with D maybe TRBD1 (5 bases). There are 13 residues in the CDR3. V dropped 5 bases and J dropped 3 bases, with 10 bases sitting between them. Germline-derived CDR1 and CDR2 are MDHEN and SYDVKM. Here the CDR3 DNA reads TGTGCCAGCAGTGCGACAGTGGACTATGGCTACACCTTC. This encodes CASSATVDYGYTF.

The rearrangement uses TRBV15 and TRBJ2-3; TRBD2 matches at 8 bases. There are 18 residues in the CDR3. V lost 0 bases, J lost 5 bases, and 13 bases stayed unmatched. Germline CDR1 is LNHNV and CDR2 is YYDKDF (reference sequence). The DNA for the CDR3 is TGTGCCACCAGCAGAGATATAAGCGGGAGAGAGTTTCGAGATACGCAGTATTTT. It translates to CATSRDISGREFRDTQYF.

The chain is built from TRBV6-5 and TRBJ1-1; D ambiguous. CDR3 size: 13 residues. CDR1 and CDR2 from the germline V gene are MNHEY and SVGAGI. Trimming cost V 6 bases and J 0 bases, with 8 bases left between them. CDR3: CASSPQVNTEAFF. In nucleotides, the CDR3 is TGTGCCAGCAGCCCTCAAGTGAACACTGAAGCTTTCTTT.

The chain couples TRBV28 to TRBJ2-1; the D call may be TRBD1 or TRBD2 (5 bases each). From germline, CDR1 is MDHEN and CDR2 SYDVKM. This CDR3 comprises 15 residues. The V end lost 6 bases, the J end lost 2 bases, and 14 bases lay between the germline ends. Here the CDR3 reads CASRVGEKAYNEQFF. The DNA of the CDR3 is TGTGCCAGCAGGGTGGGGGAGAAGGCCTACAATGAGCAGTTCTTC.

J is TRBJ1-2 and V is TRBV5-4; 10 bases are a match to TRBD1. V trimming: 4 bases; J trimming: 4 bases; junction bases outside the gene matches: 16. The V gene's germline CDR1 is SGHNT and CDR2 YYREEE (reference sequence). The CDR3 runs 18 residues. CDR3 in amino acids: CASSLPMIRTGGFYGYTF. In DNA, the CDR3 is TGTGCCAGCAGCCTCCCCATGATCAGGACAGGGGGTTTCTATGGCTACACCTTC.

Remarks on this clone: A read error may produce the germline difference seen at one junction end. The J gene is TRBJ2-3, the V gene TRBV7-2, with 8 bases that match TRBD2. CDR1 and CDR2 (germline): SGHTA, FQGNSA. CDR3 length: 15 residues. CDR3 coding DNA: TGTGCCAGCGGCTTCGGGGGGGCAGACCCAGATACGCAGTATTTT. Encoded protein: CASGFGGADPDTQYF.

V and J are TRBV5-1 and TRBJ2-5; 11 bases match TRBD2. V dropped 3 bases and J dropped 4; count of bases not matched to a gene: 8. Germline V CDR1 and CDR2: SGHRS, YFSETQ. The CDR3 has 16 amino acids. This CDR3 reads CASSYPLAGVGETQYF. The CDR3 DNA reads as TGCGCCAGCAGCTACCCACTAGCGGGAGTGGGAGAGACCCAGTACTTC.